This TCR beta chain was found in a study of T-cell reconstitution after alpha-beta-depleted transplantation in children. Findings and caveats of the study: Several hundred rapidly expanded clones from non-depleted graft cells reportedly supplied alpha-beta T cells about two months post-transplant. Recipient T cells and thymic progenitors that survived were the source of the high TCRbeta diversity seen at day 60 in some patients. Newly produced T cells mostly accounted for T-cell counts and diversity one year post-transplant.

This clonotype has just one count. Its antigen remains unidentified. Germline is not matched at one junction end, which may reflect a read error. Preparation of the TCRbeta library was carried out with unique molecular identifiers. TCRdb ran MiXCR on the PCR reads and lists one entry per CDR3 protein. This table has about 980,000 distinct CDR3 sequences, 25% to 35% appearing once. The sequenced sample was PBMCs, mostly from graft donor cells, obtained 360 days after TCRalphabeta/CD19-depleted stem cell transplant. This sequence was found in a boy in the first two years of life who had a stem cell transplant for SCID, so the T cells may come from the graft donor.

CDR3 sequence: CASSLGGDRGTF. In DNA, the CDR3 is TGCGCCAGCAGCTTGGGGGGCGACAGGGGGACCTTC. This chain joins TRBV5-1 and TRBJ2-7, with 9 nucleotides matching TRBD1. The germline gives CDR1 SGHRS, CDR2 YFSETQ. This CDR3 comprises 12 residues.